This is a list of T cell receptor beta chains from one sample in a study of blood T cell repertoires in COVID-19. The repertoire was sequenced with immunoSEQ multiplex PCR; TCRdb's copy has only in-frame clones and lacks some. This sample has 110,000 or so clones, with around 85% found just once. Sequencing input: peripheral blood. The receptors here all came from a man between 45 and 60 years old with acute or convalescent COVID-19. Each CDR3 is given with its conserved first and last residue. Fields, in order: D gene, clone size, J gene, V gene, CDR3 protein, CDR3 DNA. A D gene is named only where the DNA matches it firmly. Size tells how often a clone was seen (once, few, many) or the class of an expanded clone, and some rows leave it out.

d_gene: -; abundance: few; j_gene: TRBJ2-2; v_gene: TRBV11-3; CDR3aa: CASSLESGTGELFF; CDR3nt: TGTGCCAGCAGCTTAGAGTCAGGAACCGGGGAGCTGTTTTTT
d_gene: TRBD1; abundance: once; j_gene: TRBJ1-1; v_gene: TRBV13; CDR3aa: CASSTQTGGGKAFF; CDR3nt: TGTGCCAGCAGCACACAAACAGGGGGTGGAAAAGCTTTCTTT
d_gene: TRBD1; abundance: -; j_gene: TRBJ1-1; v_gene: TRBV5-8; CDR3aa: CASSFWTGGLRPEAFF; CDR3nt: TGTGCCAGCAGCTTCTGGACAGGGGGCTTGAGGCCTGAAGCTTTCTTT
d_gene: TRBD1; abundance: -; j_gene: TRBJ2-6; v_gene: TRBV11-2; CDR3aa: CASSFTRTGHAGANVLTF; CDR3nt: TGTGCCAGCAGCTTCACTAGGACAGGCCATGCAGGGGCCAACGTCCTGACTTTC
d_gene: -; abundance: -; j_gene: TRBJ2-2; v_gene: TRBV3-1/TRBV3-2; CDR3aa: CASSQGGGPTGELFF; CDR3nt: TGTGCCAGCAGCCAAGGGGGGGGGCCCACCGGGGAGCTGTTTTTT
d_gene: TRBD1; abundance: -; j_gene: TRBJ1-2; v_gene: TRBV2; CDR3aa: CASRGGTGVFDGYTF; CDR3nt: TGTGCCAGCAGGGGGGGGACAGGGGTTTTCGATGGCTACACCTTC
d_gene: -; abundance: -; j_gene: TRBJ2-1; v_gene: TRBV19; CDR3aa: CASSIGQGISSYNEQFF; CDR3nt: TGTGCCAGTAGTATAGGGCAGGGGATTAGCTCCTACAATGAGCAGTTCTTC
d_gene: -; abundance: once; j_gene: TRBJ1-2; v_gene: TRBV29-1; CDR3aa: CSVEEVGWRTGYTF; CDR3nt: TGCAGCGTTGAAGAGGTCGGCTGGAGAACGGGCTACACCTTC
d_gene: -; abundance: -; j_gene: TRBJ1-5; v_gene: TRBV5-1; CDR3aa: CASSLDQGRNQPQHF; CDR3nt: TGCGCCAGCAGCTTGGATCAGGGGAGAAATCAGCCCCAGCATTTT
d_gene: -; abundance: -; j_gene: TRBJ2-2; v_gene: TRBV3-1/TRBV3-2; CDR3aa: CASSSRLENTGELFF; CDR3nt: TGTGCCAGCAGCTCCCGACTAGAGAACACCGGGGAGCTGTTTTTT
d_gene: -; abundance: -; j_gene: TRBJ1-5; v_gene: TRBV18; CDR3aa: CASSPTGRDQPQHF; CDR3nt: TGTGCCAGCTCACCCACAGGTAGGGATCAGCCCCAGCATTTT
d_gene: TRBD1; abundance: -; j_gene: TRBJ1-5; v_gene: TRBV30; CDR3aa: CAWSRTGGLNQPQHF; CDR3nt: TGTGCCTGGAGCCGGACAGGGGGCCTCAATCAGCCCCAGCATTTT
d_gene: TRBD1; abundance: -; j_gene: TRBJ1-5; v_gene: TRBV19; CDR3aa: CASRQGQQPQHF; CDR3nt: TGTGCCAGTCGACAGGGGCAACAGCCCCAGCATTTT
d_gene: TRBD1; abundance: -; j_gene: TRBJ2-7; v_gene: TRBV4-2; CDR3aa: CASSQGGQGAIPYEQYF; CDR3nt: TGTGCCAGCAGCCAAGGGGGACAGGGGGCCATACCCTACGAGCAGTACTTC
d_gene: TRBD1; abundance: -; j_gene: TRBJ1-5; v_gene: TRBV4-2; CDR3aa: CASSPKGDRDQPQHF; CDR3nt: TGTGCCAGCAGCCCAAAGGGGGACAGGGATCAGCCCCAGCATTTT
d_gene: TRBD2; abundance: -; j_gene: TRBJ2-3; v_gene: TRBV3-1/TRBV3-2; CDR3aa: CASSQDEIAGVYF; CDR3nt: TGTGCCAGCAGCCAAGATGAGATAGCGGGGGTGTATTTT
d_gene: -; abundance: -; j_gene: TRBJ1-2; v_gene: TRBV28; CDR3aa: CASSLGGDSNYGYTF; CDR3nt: TGTGCCAGCAGTTTGGGGGGGGATAGTAACTATGGCTACACCTTC